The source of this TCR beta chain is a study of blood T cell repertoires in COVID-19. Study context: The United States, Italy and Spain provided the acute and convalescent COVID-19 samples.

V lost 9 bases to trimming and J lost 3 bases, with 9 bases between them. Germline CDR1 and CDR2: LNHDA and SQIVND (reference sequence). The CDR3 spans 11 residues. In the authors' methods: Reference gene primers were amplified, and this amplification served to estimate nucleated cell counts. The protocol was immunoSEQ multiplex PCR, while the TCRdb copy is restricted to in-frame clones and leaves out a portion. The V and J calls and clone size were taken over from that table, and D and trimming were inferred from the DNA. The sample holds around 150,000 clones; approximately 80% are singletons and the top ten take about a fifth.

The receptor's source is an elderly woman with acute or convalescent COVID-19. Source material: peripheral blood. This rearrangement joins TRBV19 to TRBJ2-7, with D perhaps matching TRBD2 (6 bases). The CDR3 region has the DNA TGTGCCAGCGCGGGATACTACGAGCAGTACTTC. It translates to CASAGYYEQYF.